The T cell receptor beta chain described here comes from a study of blood T cell repertoires in COVID-19. In the authors' workflow: Amplification from reference gene primers served as the basis for estimated nucleated cell counts. Clones were read by immunoSEQ multiplex PCR, and TCRdb kept only the in-frame ones, dropping some. Clone size and the V and J calls come from that table; the DNA yielded D and trimming. The table has 200,000 to 250,000 clones, about 83% seen once. Trimming at V came to 3 bases and at J to 3 bases, leaving 3 bases not matched to a gene. The CDR3 length is 14 residues. Germline V gives CDR1 SNHLY, CDR2 FYNNEI.

Sequenced: peripheral blood. The rearrangement links TRBV2 to TRBJ2-7, with TRBD1 matching 9 bases. The TCR sequence derives from a woman in her fifties or sixties with acute or convalescent COVID-19. DNA for the CDR3: TGTGCCAGCAGTGAGCGACAGGGGGTCTACGAGCAGTACTTC. Protein: CASSERQGVYEQYF.